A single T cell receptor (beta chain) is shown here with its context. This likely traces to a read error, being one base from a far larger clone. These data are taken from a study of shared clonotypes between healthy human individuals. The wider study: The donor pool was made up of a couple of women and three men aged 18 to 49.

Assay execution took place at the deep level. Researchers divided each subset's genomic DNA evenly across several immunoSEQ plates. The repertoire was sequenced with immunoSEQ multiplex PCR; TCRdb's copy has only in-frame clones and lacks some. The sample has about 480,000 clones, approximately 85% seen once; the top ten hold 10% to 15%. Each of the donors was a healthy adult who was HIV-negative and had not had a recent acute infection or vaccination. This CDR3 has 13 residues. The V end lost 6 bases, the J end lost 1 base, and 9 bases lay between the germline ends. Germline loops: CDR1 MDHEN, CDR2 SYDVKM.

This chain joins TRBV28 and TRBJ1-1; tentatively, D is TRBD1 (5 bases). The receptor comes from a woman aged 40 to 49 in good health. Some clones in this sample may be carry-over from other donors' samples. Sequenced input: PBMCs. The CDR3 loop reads CASSPGQNTEAFF. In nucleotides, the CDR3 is TGTGCCAGCAGCCCAGGGCAGAACACTGAAGCTTTCTTT.